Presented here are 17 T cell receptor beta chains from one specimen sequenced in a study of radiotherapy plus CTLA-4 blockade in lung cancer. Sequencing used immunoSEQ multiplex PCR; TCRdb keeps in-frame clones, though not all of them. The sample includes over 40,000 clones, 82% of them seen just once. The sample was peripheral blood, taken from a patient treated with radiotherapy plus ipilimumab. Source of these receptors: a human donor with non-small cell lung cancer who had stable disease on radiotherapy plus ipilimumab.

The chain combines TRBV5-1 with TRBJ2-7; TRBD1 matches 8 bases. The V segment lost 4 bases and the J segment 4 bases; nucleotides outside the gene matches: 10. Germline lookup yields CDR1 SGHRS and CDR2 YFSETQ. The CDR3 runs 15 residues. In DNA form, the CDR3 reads TGCGCCAGCAGCGAGGGGACAGGAAGACAGTACGAGCAGTACTTC. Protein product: CASSEGTGRQYEQYF.

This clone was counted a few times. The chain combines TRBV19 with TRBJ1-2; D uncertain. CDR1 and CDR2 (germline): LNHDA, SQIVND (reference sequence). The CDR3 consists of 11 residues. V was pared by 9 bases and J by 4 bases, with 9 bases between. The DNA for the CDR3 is TGTGCCAGCACGGCGGGCTATGGCTACACCTTC. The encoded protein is CASTAGYGYTF.

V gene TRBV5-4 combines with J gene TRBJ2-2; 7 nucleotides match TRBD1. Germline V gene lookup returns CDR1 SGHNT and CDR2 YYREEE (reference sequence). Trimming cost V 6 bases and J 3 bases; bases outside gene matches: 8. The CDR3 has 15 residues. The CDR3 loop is CASTRGQGDTGELFF. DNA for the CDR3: TGTGCCAGCACCCGGGGTCAGGGGGACACCGGGGAGCTGTTTTTT.

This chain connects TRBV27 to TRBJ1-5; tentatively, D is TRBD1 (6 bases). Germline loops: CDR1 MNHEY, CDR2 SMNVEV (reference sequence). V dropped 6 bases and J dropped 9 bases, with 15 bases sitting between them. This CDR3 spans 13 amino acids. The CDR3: CASRNEGVGPQHF. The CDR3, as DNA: TGTGCCAGCAGGAACGAGGGGGTAGGGCCCCAGCATTTT.

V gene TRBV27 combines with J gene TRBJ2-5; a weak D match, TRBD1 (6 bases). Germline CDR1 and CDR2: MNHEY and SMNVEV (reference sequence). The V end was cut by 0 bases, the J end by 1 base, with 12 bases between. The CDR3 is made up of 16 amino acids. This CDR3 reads CASSLSGQGLQETQYF. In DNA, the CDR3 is TGTGCCAGCAGTTTATCAGGGCAGGGGCTCCAAGAGACCCAGTACTTC.

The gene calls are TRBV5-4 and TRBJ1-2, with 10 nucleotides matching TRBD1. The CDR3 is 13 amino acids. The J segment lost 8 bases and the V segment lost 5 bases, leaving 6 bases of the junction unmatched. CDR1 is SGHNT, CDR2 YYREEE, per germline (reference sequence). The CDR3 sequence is CASSWDRGPGYTF. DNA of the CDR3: TGTGCCAGCAGTTGGGACAGGGGCCCAGGCTACACCTTC.

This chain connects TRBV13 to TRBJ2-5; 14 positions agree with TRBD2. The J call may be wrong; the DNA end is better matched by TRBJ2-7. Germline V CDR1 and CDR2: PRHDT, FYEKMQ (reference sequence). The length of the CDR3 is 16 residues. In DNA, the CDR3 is TGTGCCAGCAGTCACAGACTAGCGGGAGGGTTCCACGAGCAGTACTTC. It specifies CASSHRLAGGFHEQYF.

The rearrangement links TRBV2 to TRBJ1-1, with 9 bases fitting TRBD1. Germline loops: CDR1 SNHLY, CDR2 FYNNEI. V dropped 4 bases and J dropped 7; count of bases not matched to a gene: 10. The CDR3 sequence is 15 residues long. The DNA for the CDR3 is TGTGCCAGCAGTGGAACACAGGGGGCGCCGGGTGAAGCTTTCTTT. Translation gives CASSGTQGAPGEAFF. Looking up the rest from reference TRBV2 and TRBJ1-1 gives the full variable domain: EPEVTQTPSHQVTQMGQEVILRCVPISNHLYFYWYRQILGQKVEFLVSFYNNEISEKSEIFDDQFSVERPDGSNFTLKIRSTKLEDSAMYFCASSGTQGAPGEAFFGQGTRLTVV.

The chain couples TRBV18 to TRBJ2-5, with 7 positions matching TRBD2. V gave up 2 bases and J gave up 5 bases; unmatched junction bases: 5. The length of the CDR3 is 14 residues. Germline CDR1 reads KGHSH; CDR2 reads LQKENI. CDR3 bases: TGTGCCAGCTCACCAATCACTAGCGCGGAGACCCAGTACTTC. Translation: CASSPITSAETQYF.

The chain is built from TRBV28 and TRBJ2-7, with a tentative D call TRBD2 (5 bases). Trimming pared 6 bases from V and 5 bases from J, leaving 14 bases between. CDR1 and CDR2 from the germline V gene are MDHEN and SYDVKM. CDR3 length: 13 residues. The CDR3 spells CASSYPERDEQYF. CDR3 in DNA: TGTGCCAGCAGCTACCCCGAGAGGGACGAGCAGTACTTC.

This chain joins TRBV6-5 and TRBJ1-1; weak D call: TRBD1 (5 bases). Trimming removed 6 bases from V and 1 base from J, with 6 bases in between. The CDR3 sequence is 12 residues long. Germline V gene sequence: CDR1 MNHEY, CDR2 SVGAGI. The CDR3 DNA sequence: TGTGCCAGCAGGCAGGGGAACACTGAAGCTTTCTTT. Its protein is CASRQGNTEAFF.

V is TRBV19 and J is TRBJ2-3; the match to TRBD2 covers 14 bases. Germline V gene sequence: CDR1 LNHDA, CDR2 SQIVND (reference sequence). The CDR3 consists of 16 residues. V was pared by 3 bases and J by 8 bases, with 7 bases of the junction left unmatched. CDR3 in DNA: TGTGCCAGTAGTATTAAGGGGACTAGCGGGGGACTTACGCAGTATTTT. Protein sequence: CASSIKGTSGGLTQYF.

CDR3 sequence reads: CASSVRDRVYEQYF. CDR3 sequence (DNA): TGTGCCAGCAGCGTCCGGGACAGGGTTTACGAGCAGTACTTC. The chain employs TRBV5-6 and TRBJ2-7; 9 nucleotides line up with TRBD1. The CDR3 is made up of 14 amino acids. Germline V gene sequence: CDR1 SGHDT, CDR2 YYEEEE. J lost 4 bases, V lost 4 bases, and 6 bases had no gene match.

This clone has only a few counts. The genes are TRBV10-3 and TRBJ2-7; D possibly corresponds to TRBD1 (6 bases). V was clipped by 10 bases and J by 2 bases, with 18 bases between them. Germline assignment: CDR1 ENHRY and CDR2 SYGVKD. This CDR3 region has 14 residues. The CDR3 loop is CATGEDRAPYEQYF. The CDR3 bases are TGTGCCACCGGAGAGGACAGAGCTCCCTACGAGCAGTACTTC.

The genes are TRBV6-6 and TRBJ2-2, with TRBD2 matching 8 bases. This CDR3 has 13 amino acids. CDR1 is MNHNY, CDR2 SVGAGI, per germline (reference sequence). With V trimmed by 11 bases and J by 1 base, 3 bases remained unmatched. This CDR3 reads CAGSGRNTGELFF. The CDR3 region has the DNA TGTGCCGGAAGCGGGAGGAACACCGGGGAGCTGTTTTTT.

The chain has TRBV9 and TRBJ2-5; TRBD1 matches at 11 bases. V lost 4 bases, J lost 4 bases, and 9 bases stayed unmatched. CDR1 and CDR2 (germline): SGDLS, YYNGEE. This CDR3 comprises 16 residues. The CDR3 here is CASSPAGTGGVETQYF. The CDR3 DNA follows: TGTGCCAGCAGCCCGGCCGGGACAGGGGGGGTAGAGACCCAGTACTTC.

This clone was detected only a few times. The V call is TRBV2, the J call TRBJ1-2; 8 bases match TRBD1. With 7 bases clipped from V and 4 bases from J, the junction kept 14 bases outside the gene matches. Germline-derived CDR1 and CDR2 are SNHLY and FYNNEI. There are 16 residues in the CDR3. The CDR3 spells CASTQPGQGVFYGYTF. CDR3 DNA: TGTGCCAGCACCCAGCCCGGACAGGGCGTATTCTATGGCTACACCTTC.